This TCR beta chain was obtained from a study of T cells in Graves' hyperthyroidism and ophthalmopathy. Findings of the study overall: Most thyroid-expanded clonotypes above 0.001 were also found in blood.

The study defined stable Graves' hyperthyroidism as no ophthalmopathy progression within 18 months. Authors of the study amplified TCR beta CDR3 regions from RNA transcripts. First-round RT-PCR with HTBI primers amplified the TCR CDR3 region. TCRdb reanalysed the multiplex PCR reads using MiXCR and keeps one entry per CDR3 protein. The table includes approximately 320,000 distinct CDR3 sequences, around 16% detected once. V was clipped by 7 bases and J by 1 base, with 18 bases between them. CDR1 is SQVTM, CDR2 ANQGSEA, per germline. CDR3 length: 15 residues. This clonotype was counted a single time. Its antigen remains unidentified.

Input material: blood. The rearrangement links TRBV29-1 to TRBJ2-3; possible D gene TRBD2, 6 bases. The TCR comes from a man aged 25-45 years with Graves' hyperthyroidism. For the CDR3, the DNA is TGCAGCGCTACCCCGGGACTCAAGGGCACAGATACGCAGTATTTT. Protein: CSATPGLKGTDTQYF.